The rows below give T cell receptor beta chains drawn from one sample of a study of neurological immune-mediated disorders. TCRdb re-called the 5' RACE reads with MiXCR, one entry per CDR3 protein. The table includes under 45,000 distinct CDR3 sequences, more than 2% detected once. Sequenced sample: PBMCs. These receptors were collected from a man in his fifties with multiple sclerosis. Both conserved end residues are part of each CDR3. D genes are given only for firm matches. Only some rows state a clone size, as once, few, many or a class for expanded clones.

size,J,D,V,length,DNA,CDR3
many,TRBJ2-2,.,TRBV20-1,15,TGCAGTGCTAACCGAGGGGCGTCGAACACCGGGGAGCTGTTTTTT,CSANRGASNTGELFF
many,TRBJ2-1,.,TRBV27,13,TGTGCCAGCAGTTTAGTCTCCTACAATGAGCAGTTCTTC,CASSLVSYNEQFF
many,TRBJ2-5,.,TRBV27,12,TGTGCCAGCAGTTCTCTTGGAGAGACCCAGTACTTC,CASSSLGETQYF
many,TRBJ2-7,.,TRBV20-1,14,TGCAGTGCTAGGGGGGACACCCGCTCCTACGAGCAGTACTTC,CSARGDTRSYEQYF
many,TRBJ2-1,TRBD2,TRBV5-1,11,TGCGCCAGCAGTGTTAGCGGGGAGCAGTTCTTC,CASSVSGEQFF
.,TRBJ2-7,.,TRBV5-1,13,TGCGCCAGCAGCACTCTCAGTGACTACGAGCAGTACTTC,CASSTLSDYEQYF
many,TRBJ2-3,TRBD1,TRBV11-2,15,TGTGCCAGCAGCGTGGGACAGGGGGGCACAGATACGCAGTATTTT,CASSVGQGGTDTQYF
many,TRBJ1-6,.,TRBV5-1,14,TGCGCCAGCAGCTCTACAGGGAGTAATTCACCCCTCAACTTT,CASSSTGSNSPLNF
many,TRBJ2-7,TRBD2,TRBV9,15,TGTGCCAGCAGCAAGACCGGGACTAGCTCCTACGAGCAGTACTTC,CASSKTGTSSYEQYF
many,TRBJ2-5,TRBD2,TRBV20-1,14,TGCAGTGCGTCAGTAGCGGGGGAGCAAGAGACCCAGTACTTC,CSASVAGEQETQYF
many,TRBJ2-1,.,TRBV27,18,TGTGCCAGCAGTTTGTCGGTCGGGGAGGCCTTGGTCCGAAGGGAGCAGTTCTTC,CASSLSVGEALVRREQFF
many,TRBJ2-5,.,TRBV6-6,15,TGTGCCAGCAGTTACGGGCTACACTCGCAAGAGACCCAGTACTTC,CASSYGLHSQETQYF
many,TRBJ2-6,.,TRBV7-2,16,TGTGCCAGCAGCTTCTCTCCCCTCTCTGGGGCCAACGTCCTGACTTTC,CASSFSPLSGANVLTF
many,TRBJ2-7,.,TRBV5-1,15,TGCGCCAGCAGTTCGCCGCAGGGTTTTTTCGACGAGCAGTACTTC,CASSSPQGFFDEQYF
many,TRBJ1-2,TRBD1,TRBV6-5,16,TGTGCCAGCAGTTATGGGTACACAGGGGCTACCTATGGCTACACCTTC,CASSYGYTGATYGYTF
once,TRBJ1-3,.,TRBV10-3,15,TGTGCCATCAGTGAGGAGATATTCTCTGGAAACACCATATATTTT,CAISEEIFSGNTIYF
many,TRBJ2-1,TRBD1,TRBV5-1,13,TGCGCCAGCATGACAGGGGTAATCAATGAGCAGTTCTTC,CASMTGVINEQFF
many,TRBJ2-3,.,TRBV5-1,15,TGCGCCAGCAGCTTGGGGCGGGTGTTCACAGATACGCAGTATTTT,CASSLGRVFTDTQYF
many,TRBJ2-5,TRBD1,TRBV7-2,14,TGTGCCAGCAGCCTCCACAGGGGGCTAGAGACCCAGTACTTC,CASSLHRGLETQYF
many,TRBJ2-1,.,TRBV10-3,14,TGTGCCATCAGTGAGCCGCAGAGATCGGGGCAGCAGTTCTTC,CAISEPQRSGQQFF
many,TRBJ1-2,.,TRBV6-5,13,TGTGCCAGCAGTTCTAATCCTGGCTATGGCTACACCTTC,CASSSNPGYGYTF
many,TRBJ1-5,.,TRBV12-3/TRBV12-4,14,TGTGCCAGCAGTTTAGTAGGGGGCAATCAGCCCCAGCATTTT,CASSLVGGNQPQHF
many,TRBJ1-4,.,TRBV21-1,11,TGTGCCAACAGAGGGGATGAAAAACTGTTTTTT,CANRGDEKLFF
many,TRBJ2-1,.,TRBV10-2,13,TGCGCCAGCAGTGAGTGGCGATACAATGAGCAGTTCTTC,CASSEWRYNEQFF
many,TRBJ1-6,.,TRBV3-1,15,TGTGCCAGCAGCCAAGTAGGCAGGGGAGACTCACCCCTCCACTTT,CASSQVGRGDSPLHF
few,TRBJ1-2,.,TRBV7-2,13,TGTGCCAGCAGCTTAAACAGGGACTATGGCTACACCTTC,CASSLNRDYGYTF
many,TRBJ2-1,.,TRBV5-1,13,TGCGCCAGCAGCGATCTCCAGGACAATGAGCAGTTCTTC,CASSDLQDNEQFF
many,TRBJ1-2,TRBD1,TRBV7-9,15,TGTGCCAGCAGCTTAGTCCAGGGGGCTAACTATGGCTACACCTTC,CASSLVQGANYGYTF
many,TRBJ2-2,TRBD2,TRBV4-3,17,TGCGCCAGCAGCCAAGAATCCAGCGGGGGTAACACCGGGGAGCTGTTTTTT,CASSQESSGGNTGELFF
.,TRBJ2-2,TRBD2,TRBV29-1,14,TGCAGCGTGGATAGCGGGCAGAACACCGGGGAGCTGTTTTTT,CSVDSGQNTGELFF
many,TRBJ1-3,TRBD1,TRBV12-3/TRBV12-4,16,TGTGCCAGCAGTCAGGGGACAGGGGGCTCTGGAAACACCATATATTTT,CASSQGTGGSGNTIYF
many,TRBJ1-1,TRBD1,TRBV5-1,15,TGCGCCAGCAGCTTAACGACAGGGACGGGCACTGAAGCTTTCTTT,CASSLTTGTGTEAFF
many,TRBJ1-2,.,TRBV2,13,TGTGCCAGCAGTGTGCTGGGGATCTATGGCTACACCTTC,CASSVLGIYGYTF
.,TRBJ2-2,.,TRBV4-3,16,TGCGCCAGCAGCCAAGGGGCAGCCACGAACACCGGGGAGCTGTTTTTT,CASSQGAATNTGELFF
.,TRBJ1-1,.,TRBV20-1,13,TGCAGTGCTAAGGCCAGCATGAACACTGAAGCTTTCTTT,CSAKASMNTEAFF
many,TRBJ2-1,.,TRBV20-1,13,TGCAGTGCTAGAGGGGGATTAGACAATGAGCAGTTCTTC,CSARGGLDNEQFF
many,TRBJ2-1,.,TRBV6-6,11,TGTGCCAGCAGCCCAGGGTATGAGCAGTTCTTC,CASSPGYEQFF
many,TRBJ2-4,.,TRBV4-2,15,TGTGCCAGCAGCCAAGAAGCTGGGGGTAAAAACATTCAGTACTTC,CASSQEAGGKNIQYF
many,TRBJ2-1,.,TRBV28,17,TGTGCCAGCAGCACCCGTTCGGTGGCCGGGTCCTACAATGAGCAGTTCTTC,CASSTRSVAGSYNEQFF
.,TRBJ1-5,.,TRBV12-3/TRBV12-4,17,TGTGCCAGCAGTTTAATAGGGGGGATGACGGGCAATCAGCCCCAGAATTTT,CASSLIGGMTGNQPQNF
many,TRBJ2-3,TRBD1,TRBV24-1,16,TGTGCCACCAGTGGTTCCGGGACAGGGGGCACAGATACGCAGTATTTT,CATSGSGTGGTDTQYF
many,TRBJ2-3,.,TRBV5-1,12,TGCGCCAGCAGCCCTACCACAGATACGCAGTATTTT,CASSPTTDTQYF
many,TRBJ1-2,TRBD1,TRBV5-5,15,TGTGCCAGCAGCTTGACGGGACAGGGGGAATATGGCTACACCTTC,CASSLTGQGEYGYTF
many,TRBJ1-1,.,TRBV6-2/TRBV6-3,14,TGTGCCAGCAGTATACAGGGAATGAACACTGAAGCTTTCTTT,CASSIQGMNTEAFF
many,TRBJ1-2,.,TRBV7-9,15,TGTGCCAGCACCTCAGGTTGGCAAACGGTCCGGTCCTACACCTTC,CASTSGWQTVRSYTF
many,TRBJ2-3,.,TRBV6-5,14,TGTGCCAGCAGTGTAGACATGAGCACAGATACGCAGTATTTT,CASSVDMSTDTQYF
many,TRBJ2-5,.,TRBV5-1,14,TGCGCCAGCAGCTTCGGGCAGATGGAAGAGACCCAGTACTTC,CASSFGQMEETQYF
many,TRBJ2-1,TRBD2,TRBV20-1,15,TGCAGTGCTACGTCCGGACTAGCGGGGGCGGGTGAGCAGTTCTTC,CSATSGLAGAGEQFF